This T cell receptor (beta chain) was obtained from a study of CD8 T cells in ankylosing spondylitis. Whole-study results and caveats: What appeared characteristic of ankylosing spondylitis blood was a TCR beta motif of seven to nine highly homologous variants.

The CDR3 has 15 amino acids. V was trimmed by 3 bases and J by 1 base, leaving 13 bases between them. Per germline, CDR1 SGHRS and CDR2 YFSETQ. MiXCR, run by TCRdb on the 5' RACE reads, gives a single entry per CDR3 protein. The data show fewer than 400,000 distinct CDR3 sequences, around 22% seen once. There are a few counts of this clonotype. Its target is unknown. The origin of this receptor is a male donor with ankylosing spondylitis. Source material: blood, either unsorted or a sorted T cell fraction (not recorded which). This sequence joins TRBV5-1 and TRBJ1-1, with D possibly being TRBD1 (6 bases). CDR3 region: CASSSIGQTNTEAFF. DNA of the CDR3: TGCGCCAGCAGCTCAATTGGACAGACGAACACTGAAGCTTTCTTT.